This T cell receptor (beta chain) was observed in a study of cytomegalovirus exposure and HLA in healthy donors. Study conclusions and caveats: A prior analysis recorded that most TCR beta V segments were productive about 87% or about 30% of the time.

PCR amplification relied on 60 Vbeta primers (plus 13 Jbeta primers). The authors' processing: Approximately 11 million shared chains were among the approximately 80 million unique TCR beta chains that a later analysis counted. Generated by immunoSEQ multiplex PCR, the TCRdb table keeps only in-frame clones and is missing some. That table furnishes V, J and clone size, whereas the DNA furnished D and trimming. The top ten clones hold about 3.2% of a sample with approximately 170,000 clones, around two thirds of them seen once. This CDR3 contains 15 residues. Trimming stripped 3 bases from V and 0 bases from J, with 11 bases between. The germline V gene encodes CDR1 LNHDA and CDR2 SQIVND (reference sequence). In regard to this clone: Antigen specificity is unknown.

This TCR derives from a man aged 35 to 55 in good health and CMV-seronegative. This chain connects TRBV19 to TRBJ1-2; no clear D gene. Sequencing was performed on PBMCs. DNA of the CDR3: TGTGCCAGTAGTATTTTTGCACAGACTAACTATGGCTACACCTTC. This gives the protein CASSIFAQTNYGYTF.